These 19 T cell receptor beta chains were all obtained from the same sample, sequenced in a study of blood T cell repertoires in COVID-19. TCRdb's table, derived via immunoSEQ multiplex PCR, lists solely in-frame clones and lacks some. The sample carries about 130,000 clones, 84% recorded once. The sample was peripheral blood. The receptor source for this set is a man between 60 and 75 years old with acute or convalescent COVID-19.

This rearrangement joins TRBV2 to TRBJ2-2, with D possibly matching TRBD2 (6 bases). The CDR3 is 13 residues long. Germline V gene lookup returns CDR1 SNHLY and CDR2 FYNNEI. Trimming stripped 8 bases from V and 9 bases from J, with 16 bases between. The CDR3 protein is CASLPGLTRELFF. The CDR3 DNA is TGTGCCAGCCTGCCAGGACTAACCCGGGAGCTGTTTTTT.

The chain combines TRBV25-1 with TRBJ2-7; 10 nucleotides line up with TRBD1. J was trimmed by 2 bases and V by 4 bases; bases with no gene match: 5. The CDR3 loop spans 15 amino acids. CDR1 and CDR2 (germline): MGHDK, SYGVNS. The CDR3 nucleotides read TGTGCCAGCAGTGGCCGGGACAGGGGAACCTACGAGCAGTACTTC. It is translated as CASSGRDRGTYEQYF.

The chain recombines TRBV28 with TRBJ2-7, with 7 bases lining up with TRBD2. CDR1 is MDHEN, CDR2 SYDVKM, per germline. The CDR3 is 14 amino acids. The junction had 13 bases not matched to a gene; V was cut back by 8 bases and J by 6 bases. The CDR3 DNA follows: TGTGCCAGCTATGGGGAGGGAAGTTCGTCCGAGCAGTACTTC. Amino acid sequence: CASYGEGSSSEQYF. The variable domain in full, completed from reference TRBV28 and TRBJ2-7, reads DVKVTQSSRYLVKRTGEKVFLECVQDMDHENMFWYRQDPGLGLRLIYFSYDVKMKEKGDIPEGYSVSREKKERFSLILESASTNQTSMYLCASYGEGSSSEQYFGPGTRLTVT.

This rearrangement joins TRBV7-2 to TRBJ2-3; a weak D match, TRBD2 (6 bases). The CDR3 extends over 16 amino acids. CDR1 and CDR2 from the germline V gene are SGHTA and FQGNSA. V was cut by 5 bases and J by 2 bases, with 17 bases left in between. The CDR3 DNA reads as TGTGCCAGCAGCCCTCGCCTCGCGGGACCCACAGATACGCAGTATTTT. Its protein product is CASSPRLAGPTDTQYF.

This sequence joins TRBV13 and TRBJ2-1; D is unclear. This CDR3 comprises 12 residues. With 4 bases removed from V and 7 bases from J, the gap between germline ends came to 8 bases. Germline V lookup: CDR1 PRHDT, CDR2 FYEKMQ (reference sequence). Here the CDR3 DNA reads TGTGCCAGCAGCTCTACCTCAAATGAGCAGTTCTTC. It is translated as CASSSTSNEQFF.

The chain has TRBV3-1 (or the pseudogene TRBV3-2) and TRBJ2-1; TRBD2 matches at 9 bases. CDR1 is LGHDT and CDR2 is YNNKEL in the germline V gene (reference sequence). With V trimmed by 2 bases and J by 9 bases, 8 bases remained unmatched. This CDR3 has 15 amino acids. The CDR3 here is CASSQLAGAGGEQFF. The CDR3 coding sequence is TGTGCCAGCAGCCAATTAGCGGGGGCTGGGGGTGAGCAGTTCTTC.

A single count supports this clone. J is TRBJ2-3 and V is TRBV18, with 7 bases lining up with TRBD2. Germline loops: CDR1 KGHSH, CDR2 LQKENI. The CDR3 length is 13 residues. V dropped 6 bases and J dropped 3; count of bases not matched to a gene: 3. CDR3 DNA sequence: TGTGCCAGCTCGAACGGGGGGACAGATACGCAGTATTTT. Amino acids: CASSNGGTDTQYF.

The V call is TRBV5-4, the J call TRBJ2-5, with 7 bases identical to TRBD1. V shed 0 bases and J 4 bases; nucleotides not matched to a gene: 6. CDR3 length: 15 residues. Germline V gives CDR1 SGHNT, CDR2 YYREEE (reference sequence). The CDR3: CASSLGQGLTETQYF. The CDR3 bases are TGTGCCAGCAGCTTGGGACAGGGCTTGACAGAGACCCAGTACTTC.

CDR3 nucleotides: TGTGCCAGCAGCCACCGGACTAGCGGGGTGGACGAGCAGTACTTC. Its protein is CASSHRTSGVDEQYF. The chain carries TRBV9 and TRBJ2-7; 12 bases are shared with TRBD2. This CDR3 contains 15 residues. V lost 4 bases, J lost 5 bases, and 7 bases stayed unmatched. CDR1 SGDLS and CDR2 YYNGEE come from the germline V gene.

The V and J genes are TRBV15 and TRBJ2-3; the match to TRBD1 covers 8 bases. After removal of 1 base from V and 7 bases from J, the junction contained 7 bases not matched to a gene. The CDR3 is 15 residues long. Germline V gene lookup returns CDR1 LNHNV and CDR2 YYDKDF (reference sequence). In nucleotides, the CDR3 is TGTGCCACCAGCAGAGGAGGACAGGGTGATAATACGCAGTATTTT. Amino acid sequence: CATSRGGQGDNTQYF.

The chain combines TRBV11-2 with TRBJ1-6; D might be TRBD1 (5 bases). V shed 6 bases and J shed 14 bases, with 17 bases lying between them. This CDR3 has 13 amino acids. Germline values: CDR1 SGHAT, CDR2 FQNNGV. For the CDR3, the DNA is TGTGCCAGCAGATCACTCAGGGCTTTGGCCCTCCACTTT. As protein: CASRSLRALALHF. Drawing the rest from reference TRBV11-2 and TRBJ1-6, the complete variable domain is EAGVAQSPRYKIIEKRQSVAFWCNPISGHATLYWYQQILGQGPKLLIQFQNNGVVDDSQLPKDRFSAERLKGVDSTLKIQPAKLEDSAVYLCASRSLRALALHFGNGTRLTVT.

This sequence joins TRBV3-1 (or the pseudogene TRBV3-2) and TRBJ2-2, with TRBD1 matching over 11 bases. This CDR3 has 15 amino acids. In germline, CDR1 is LGHDT, CDR2 YNNKEL (reference sequence). V trimming: 4 bases; J trimming: 6 bases; junction bases outside the gene matches: 4. CDR3 sequence (DNA): TGTGCCAGCAGCCGAAGGACAGGGGGCTCCGGGGAGCTGTTTTTT. Translated: CASSRRTGGSGELFF.

The chain joins TRBV2 to TRBJ2-2, with D perhaps TRBD2 (5 bases). With 8 bases removed from V and 4 bases from J, the gap between germline ends came to 11 bases. The CDR3 runs to 13 residues. Germline V gene data show CDR1 as SNHLY and CDR2 as FYNNEI. The CDR3 region has the DNA TGTGCCAGCTCTAGCACCTCCACCGGGGAGCTGTTTTTT. Translating gives CASSSTSTGELFF. The entire variable domain, with the rest obtained from reference TRBV2 and TRBJ2-2, is as follows: EPEVTQTPSHQVTQMGQEVILRCVPISNHLYFYWYRQILGQKVEFLVSFYNNEISEKSEIFDDQFSVERPDGSNFTLKIRSTKLEDSAMYFCASSSTSTGELFFGEGSRLTVL.

The chain has TRBV27 and TRBJ2-7; D uncertain. The V and J ends lost 5 bases and 0 bases respectively, with 5 bases between them. This CDR3 has 12 amino acids. The germline V gene has CDR1 MNHEY and CDR2 SMNVEV (reference sequence). This chain's CDR3 is CASSPSSYEQYF. CDR3 sequence (DNA): TGTGCCAGCAGTCCTAGCTCCTACGAGCAGTACTTC.

The chain carries TRBV2 and TRBJ2-1; 7 positions agree with TRBD2. CDR1 SNHLY and CDR2 FYNNEI come from the germline V gene. V lost 1 base, J lost 0 bases, and 0 bases stayed unmatched. The CDR3 is 15 residues long. The CDR3 protein is CASSEGGSSYNEQFF. In DNA form, the CDR3 reads TGTGCCAGCAGTGAAGGCGGGAGCTCCTACAATGAGCAGTTCTTC.

This clone has more than one count but fewer than ten. The chain combines TRBV21-1 with TRBJ2-3; no DNA check was done on the table's D call, TRBD1. TRBV21-1 counts as a pseudogene. The CDR3 is 14 amino acids. The CDR3 is CASSRDRNTDTQYF. The DNA for the CDR3 is TGTGCCAGCAGCCGGGACAGAAACACAGATACGCAGTATTTT.

The CDR3 DNA is TGTGCCAGCAGTTACACGATACAGTATGAGACCCAGTACTTC. It encodes CASSYTIQYETQYF. The chain recombines TRBV6-5 with TRBJ2-5; unclear D gene. The germline V and J ends were trimmed by 2 bases and 5 bases, with 12 bases remaining between them. Germline CDR1 MNHEY, CDR2 SVGAGI. This CDR3 has 14 residues.

This clone was seen a handful of times. The chain recombines TRBV13 with TRBJ1-2; D is uncertain. Trimming pared 2 bases from V and 3 bases from J, leaving 10 bases between. Germline assignment: CDR1 PRHDT and CDR2 FYEKMQ (reference sequence). CDR3 size: 14 residues. The CDR3 bases are TGTGCCAGCAGCTTAACGGGGAGGGACTATGGCTACACCTTC. The encoded protein is CASSLTGRDYGYTF.

The chain is built from TRBV29-1 and TRBJ2-5, with 7 bases lining up with TRBD2. This CDR3 region has 16 residues. J lost 4 bases, V lost 3 bases, and 14 bases had no gene match. Germline values: CDR1 SQVTM, CDR2 ANQGSEA. The CDR3 loop reads CSVDFLGGGGGETQYF. CDR3 sequence (DNA): TGCAGCGTTGATTTTTTGGGAGGCGGGGGAGGAGAGACCCAGTACTTC.